The present entry profiles one T cell receptor (beta chain) with its context. Per the authors' pipeline: Amplified reference gene primers provided the basis for estimating nucleated cell counts. Using immunoSEQ multiplex PCR, the repertoire was profiled, and TCRdb retains in-frame clones only, with some absent. For V, J and clone size, that table is used; D and trimming come from the DNA. The sample has 25,000 to 35,000 clones, approximately 86% seen once. The sample is drawn from a study of blood T cell repertoires in COVID-19. Whole-study context: Acute-phase and convalescent COVID-19 samples originated in the United States, Italy and Spain. From T cells, B-cell-depleted T cells, or PBMCs came the material, which was cDNA or gDNA.

The sequenced sample was peripheral blood. This receptor was obtained from a human donor in a cohort sampled during active COVID-19.

CDR3 sequence: CASSIGARDYEQYF. CDR3 nucleotides: TGTGCCAGTAGTATAGGGGCCCGAGACTACGAGCAGTACTTC. The genes are TRBV19 and TRBJ2-7; D uncertain. CDR1 is LNHDA and CDR2 is SQIVND in the germline V gene (reference sequence). V lost 1 base, J lost 3 bases, and 10 bases lay in between. The CDR3 loop spans 14 amino acids.